This T cell receptor (beta chain) appears in the sequencing data of a study of blood T cell repertoires in COVID-19. Study details: Donors in the United States, Italy and Spain gave samples during acute or convalescent COVID-19. T cells, B-cell-depleted T cells, or PBMCs supplied cDNA or gDNA.

Original handling: Reference gene primers were amplified, and this amplification served to estimate nucleated cell counts. The protocol was immunoSEQ multiplex PCR, while the TCRdb copy is restricted to in-frame clones and leaves out a portion. V and J calls and clone size are those listed in that table; D and trimming were worked out from the DNA. The sample includes 250,000 to 350,000 clones, around nine tenths of them seen just once. This CDR3 region has 13 residues. Germline assignment: CDR1 SGHRS and CDR2 YFSETQ. V was trimmed by 0 bases and J by 3 bases, leaving 7 bases between them. The specimen was peripheral blood. The clonotype comes from a middle-aged woman who had recovered from COVID-19. The rearrangement links TRBV5-1 to TRBJ2-7; D unclear. The CDR3 loop is CASSLGEIYEQYF. The CDR3 DNA sequence: TGCGCCAGCAGCTTGGGCGAGATCTACGAGCAGTACTTC. Combining the CDR3 with reference TRBV5-1 and TRBJ2-7 gives the whole variable domain KAGVTQTPRYLIKTRGQQVTLSCSPISGHRSVSWYQQTPGQGLQFLFEYFSETQRNKGNFPGRFSGRQFSNSRSEMNVSTLELGDSALYLCASSLGEIYEQYFGPGTRLTVT.